Listed here is a single TCR beta chain. Its antigen remains unknown. The germline gives CDR1 SGHRS, CDR2 YFSETQ. CDR3 size: 15 residues. V gave up 4 bases and J gave up 2 bases, with 12 bases separating them. The treatment: oral pan-JAK inhibitor, 5-10 mg twice daily. The authors sorted CD4+ and CD8+ T cells from PBMCs. This record belongs to a study of CD8+ T cells in alopecia areata. Across the whole study: Percent of scalp involved defined treated patients' severity scores. Whole-study results and caveats: Compared with normal scalp, lesional scalp had higher clonality and more expanded CD8+ clones. A large proportion of expanded lesional clones were detected persisting in scalp and blood during tofacitinib.

Extracted RNA was reverse transcribed, and the resulting cDNA served as sequencing template. Sequenced by immunoSEQ multiplex PCR; TCRdb stores in-frame clones only, minus some. The table has nearly 95,000 clones, just over 70% seen once; the top ten hold 17%. The chain has TRBV5-1 and TRBJ2-2; D is possibly TRBD2 (5 bases). Source: CD8+ T cells sorted from blood, taken at approximately week 45, from a patient treated with tofacitinib. This receptor was identified in a human donor with alopecia areata. The CDR3 coding sequence is TGCGCCAGCAGCCCTAGCTACCGCAACACCGGGGAGCTGTTTTTT. This translates into CASSPSYRNTGELFF.